These T cell receptor beta chains were read from a single sample in a study of neurological immune-mediated disorders. Each CDR3 protein gets one entry after TCRdb re-called the 5' RACE reads with MiXCR. The sample shows under 80,000 distinct CDR3 sequences, about 4% of them seen only once. The sequenced sample consisted of PBMCs. Receptors were obtained from a man aged 25 to 40 with multiple sclerosis. Both conserved end residues are part of each CDR3. The D gene is left open where the match is weak. Some rows have no size entry. The others give once, few or many, or a class for an expanded clone.

J	V	size	D	DNA	CDR3
TRBJ1-5	TRBV12-3/TRBV12-4	many	TRBD1	TGTGCCAGCAGTTTGACAGGGTTTCGTCATCAGCCCCAGCATTTT	CASSLTGFRHQPQHF
TRBJ1-5	TRBV20-1	few	-	TGCAGTGCTGGGAGGCTCAATCAGCCCCAGAATTTT	CSAGRLNQPQNF
TRBJ1-5	TRBV20-1	few	TRBD1	TGCAGTGCTCGAACAGGGGGTCAGCCCCAGCATTTT	CSARTGGQPQHF
TRBJ2-5	TRBV5-1	many	TRBD2	TGCGCCAGCAGCGAATTTGGCGGGGGAAGACGGGAGACCCAGTACTTC	CASSEFGGGRRETQYF
TRBJ2-7	TRBV20-1	many	-	TGCAGTGCCGCGACGCCCGGACGGTCCTACGAGCAGTACTTC	CSAATPGRSYEQYF
TRBJ1-1	TRBV7-8	many	-	TGTGCCAGCAGCCAAACCTCTGGGAACACTGAAGCTTTCTTT	CASSQTSGNTEAFF
TRBJ2-2	TRBV9	many	-	TGTGCCAGCAGCCAGGGGTCCGGGGAGCTGTTTTTT	CASSQGSGELFF
TRBJ2-1	TRBV4-1	many	-	TGCGCCAGCAGCCAAGATCCTATAGAGCAGTTCTTC	CASSQDPIEQFF
TRBJ2-3	TRBV10-2	many	-	TGCGCCAGCAGTGAGGGCGGGCCTAGGACAGATACGCAGTATTTT	CASSEGGPRTDTQYF
TRBJ2-5	TRBV5-1	many	-	TGCGCCAGCAGCTTCGAACCAGGGAGGGAGACCCAGTACTTC	CASSFEPGRETQYF
TRBJ2-7	TRBV11-2	many	-	TGTGCCAGCAGCCCCCGTACAGGGAGCTCCTACGAGCAGTACTTC	CASSPRTGSSYEQYF
TRBJ2-3	TRBV6-1	-	-	TGTGCCAGCAGTGAACGCCGGGCCGTGGAAGATACGCAGTATTTT	CASSERRAVEDTQYF
TRBJ1-3	TRBV12-3/TRBV12-4	many	-	TGTGCCAGCAGTGGAGACATCTCTGGAAACACCATATATTTT	CASSGDISGNTIYF
TRBJ2-1	TRBV20-1	-	TRBD2	TGCAGTGCTAGTTTCCCTTCGGGGGGGCCTGAGCAGTTCTTC	CSASFPSGGPEQFF
TRBJ1-4	TRBV28	many	-	TGTGCCAGCAGTTCAATCCCGGGGAGGGCGGTCGAAAAACTGTTTTTT	CASSSIPGRAVEKLFF
TRBJ1-2	TRBV27	few	-	TGTGCCAGCAGCTATCGGGACTCTCGAGCCTACACCTTC	CASSYRDSRAYTF
TRBJ2-5	TRBV20-1	many	TRBD1	TGCAGTGCTAGAGATGACAGGGAGCCCCTTCCTGTCTACCAAGAGACCCAGTACTTC	CSARDDREPLPVYQETQYF
TRBJ1-1	TRBV9	many	-	TGTGCCAGCGGACAGTCGAACACTGAAGCTTTCTTT	CASGQSNTEAFF
TRBJ2-3	TRBV2	many	-	TGTGCCAGCAGTGAAACGGGTGAAGATACGCAGTATTTT	CASSETGEDTQYF
TRBJ1-2	TRBV12-5	many	TRBD1	TGTGCTAGTGGTTTGCTTCCGGGACAGGGATATGGCTACACCTTC	CASGLLPGQGYGYTF
TRBJ2-1	TRBV5-1	many	TRBD1	TGCGCCAGCAGCTTGTTAGGGGGCAACGATGAGCAGTTCTTC	CASSLLGGNDEQFF
TRBJ1-2	TRBV12-3/TRBV12-4	many	TRBD1	TGTGCCAGCAGCTCGGGACAGGAGTATGGCTACACCTTC	CASSSGQEYGYTF
TRBJ2-7	TRBV13	many	TRBD1	TGTGCCAGCAGCTTAGTGACAGGGGGTGGCGAGCAGTACTTC	CASSLVTGGGEQYF
TRBJ2-1	TRBV20-1	many	-	TGCAGTGCTAAGGACGAAGCGGGCTACAATGAGCAGTTCTTC	CSAKDEAGYNEQFF